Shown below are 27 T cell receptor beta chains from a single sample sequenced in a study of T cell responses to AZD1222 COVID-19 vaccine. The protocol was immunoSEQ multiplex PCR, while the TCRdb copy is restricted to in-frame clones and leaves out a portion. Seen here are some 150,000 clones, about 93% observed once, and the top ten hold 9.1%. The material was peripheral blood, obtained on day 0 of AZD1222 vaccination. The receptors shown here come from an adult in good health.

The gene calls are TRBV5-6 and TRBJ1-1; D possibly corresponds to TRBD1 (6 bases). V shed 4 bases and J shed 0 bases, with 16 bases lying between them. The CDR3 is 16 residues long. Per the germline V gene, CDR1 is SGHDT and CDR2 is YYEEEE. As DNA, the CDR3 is TGTGCCAGCAGCAGGGGGACCCCGTATTTGAACACTGAAGCTTTCTTT. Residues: CASSRGTPYLNTEAFF.

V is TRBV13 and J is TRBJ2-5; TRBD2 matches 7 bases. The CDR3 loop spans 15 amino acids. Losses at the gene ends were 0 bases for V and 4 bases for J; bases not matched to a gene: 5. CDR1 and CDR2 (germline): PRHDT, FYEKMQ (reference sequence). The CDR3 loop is CASSLGYGGGETQYF. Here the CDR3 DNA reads TGTGCCAGCAGCTTAGGATATGGGGGGGGAGAGACCCAGTACTTC.

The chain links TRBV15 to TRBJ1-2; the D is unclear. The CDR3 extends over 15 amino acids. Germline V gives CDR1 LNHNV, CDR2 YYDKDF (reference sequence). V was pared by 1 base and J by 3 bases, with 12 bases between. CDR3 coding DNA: TGTGCCACCAGCAGAGCGGGCTCACCTCACTATGGCTACACCTTC. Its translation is CATSRAGSPHYGYTF.

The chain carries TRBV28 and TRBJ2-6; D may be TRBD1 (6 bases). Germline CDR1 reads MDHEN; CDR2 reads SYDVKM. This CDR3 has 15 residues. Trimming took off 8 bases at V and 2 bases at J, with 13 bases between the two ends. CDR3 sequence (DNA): TGTGCCAGCGGACTTGGACAGACTGGGGCCAACGTCCTGACTTTC. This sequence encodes CASGLGQTGANVLTF. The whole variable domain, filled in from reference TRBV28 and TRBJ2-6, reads DVKVTQSSRYLVKRTGEKVFLECVQDMDHENMFWYRQDPGLGLRLIYFSYDVKMKEKGDIPEGYSVSREKKERFSLILESASTNQTSMYLCASGLGQTGANVLTFGAGSRLTVL.

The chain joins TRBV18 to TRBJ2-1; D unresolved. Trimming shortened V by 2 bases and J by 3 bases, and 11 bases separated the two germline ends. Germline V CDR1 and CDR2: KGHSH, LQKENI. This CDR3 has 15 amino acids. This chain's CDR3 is CASSPDGRRYNEQFF. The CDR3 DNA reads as TGTGCCAGCTCACCAGACGGACGCCGCTACAATGAGCAGTTCTTC.

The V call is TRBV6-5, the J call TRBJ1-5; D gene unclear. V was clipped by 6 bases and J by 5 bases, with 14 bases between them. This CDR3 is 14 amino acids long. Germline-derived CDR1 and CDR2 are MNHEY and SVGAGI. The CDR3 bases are TGTGCCAGCAGCCCCCGGGTCCCTGATCAGCCCCAGCATTTT. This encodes CASSPRVPDQPQHF.

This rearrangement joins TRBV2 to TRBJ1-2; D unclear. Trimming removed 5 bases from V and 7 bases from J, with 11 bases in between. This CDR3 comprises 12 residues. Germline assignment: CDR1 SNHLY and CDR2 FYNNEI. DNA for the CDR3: TGTGCCAGCAGTTGGAGGACTGTTGGCTACACCTTC. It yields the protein CASSWRTVGYTF.

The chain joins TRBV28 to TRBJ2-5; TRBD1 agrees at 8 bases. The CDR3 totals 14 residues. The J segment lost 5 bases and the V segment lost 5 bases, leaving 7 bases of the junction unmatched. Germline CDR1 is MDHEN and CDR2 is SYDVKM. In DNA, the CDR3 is TGTGCCAGCAGTGAACAGGGGGGACCGGAGACCCAGTACTTC. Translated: CASSEQGGPETQYF.

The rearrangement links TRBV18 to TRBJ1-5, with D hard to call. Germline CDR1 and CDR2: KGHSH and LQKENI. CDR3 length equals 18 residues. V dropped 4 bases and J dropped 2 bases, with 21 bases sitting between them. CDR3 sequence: CASSHRGQPPLGNQPQHF. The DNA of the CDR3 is TGTGCCAGCTCACATCGAGGCCAACCACCCTTGGGCAATCAGCCCCAGCATTTT.

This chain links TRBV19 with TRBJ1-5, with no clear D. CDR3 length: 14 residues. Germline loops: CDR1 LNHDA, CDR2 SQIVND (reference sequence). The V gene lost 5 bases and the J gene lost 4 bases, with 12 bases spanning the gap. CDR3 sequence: CASSRRVRNQPQHF. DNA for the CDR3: TGTGCCAGTAGTCGCCGGGTCAGAAATCAGCCCCAGCATTTT. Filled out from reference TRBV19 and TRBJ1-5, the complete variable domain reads DGGITQSPKYLFRKEGQNVTLSCEQNLNHDAMYWYRQDPGQGLRLIYYSQIVNDFQKGDIAEGYSVSREKKESFPLTVTSAQKNPTAFYLCASSRRVRNQPQHFGDGTRLSIL.

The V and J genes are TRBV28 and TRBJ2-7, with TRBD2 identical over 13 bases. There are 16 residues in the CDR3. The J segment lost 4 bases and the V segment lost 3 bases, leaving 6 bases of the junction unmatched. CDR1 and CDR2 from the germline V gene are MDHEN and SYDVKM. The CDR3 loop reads CASSFHRLAGGYEQYF. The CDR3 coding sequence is TGTGCCAGCAGTTTCCATCGACTAGCGGGGGGTTACGAGCAGTACTTC.

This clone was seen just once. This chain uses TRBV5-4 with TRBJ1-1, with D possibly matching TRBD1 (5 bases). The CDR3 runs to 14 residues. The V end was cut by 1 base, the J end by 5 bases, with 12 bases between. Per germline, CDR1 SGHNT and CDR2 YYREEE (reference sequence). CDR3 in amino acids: CASSLRQGGTEAFF. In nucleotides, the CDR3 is TGTGCCAGCAGCTTGAGGCAGGGAGGGACTGAAGCTTTCTTT.

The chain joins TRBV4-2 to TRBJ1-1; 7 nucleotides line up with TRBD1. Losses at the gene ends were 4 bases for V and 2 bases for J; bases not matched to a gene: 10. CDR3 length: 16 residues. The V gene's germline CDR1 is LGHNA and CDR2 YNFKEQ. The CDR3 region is CASSPTGVRENTEAFF. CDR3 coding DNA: TGTGCCAGCAGCCCTACAGGGGTTCGGGAAAACACTGAAGCTTTCTTT.

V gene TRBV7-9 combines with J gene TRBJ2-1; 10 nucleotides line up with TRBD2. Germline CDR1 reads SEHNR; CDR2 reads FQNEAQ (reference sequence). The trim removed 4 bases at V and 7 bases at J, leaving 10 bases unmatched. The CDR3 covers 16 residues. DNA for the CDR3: TGTGCCAGCAGCTACTATAGCGGGGGGCTGGGGAATGAGCAGTTCTTC. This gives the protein CASSYYSGGLGNEQFF.

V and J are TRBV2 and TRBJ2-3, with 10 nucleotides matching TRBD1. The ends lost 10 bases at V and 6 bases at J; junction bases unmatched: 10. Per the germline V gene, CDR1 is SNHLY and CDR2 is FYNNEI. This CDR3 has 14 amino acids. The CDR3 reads CAKVIGTGADTQYF. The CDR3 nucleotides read TGTGCCAAAGTAATTGGGACAGGGGCGGATACGCAGTATTTT.

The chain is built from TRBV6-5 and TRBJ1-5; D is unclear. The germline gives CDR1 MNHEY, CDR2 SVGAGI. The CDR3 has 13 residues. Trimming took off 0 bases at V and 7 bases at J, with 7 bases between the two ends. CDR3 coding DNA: TGTGCCAGCAGTTACTCTCCAGACCAGCCCCAGCATTTT. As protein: CASSYSPDQPQHF.

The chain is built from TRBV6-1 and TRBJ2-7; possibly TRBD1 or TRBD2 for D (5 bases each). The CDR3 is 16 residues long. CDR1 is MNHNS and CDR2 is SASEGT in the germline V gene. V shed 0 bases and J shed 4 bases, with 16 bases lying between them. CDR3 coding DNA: TGTGCCAGCAGTGAAGCCATTTCGGGACGGACTTACGAGCAGTACTTC. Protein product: CASSEAISGRTYEQYF.

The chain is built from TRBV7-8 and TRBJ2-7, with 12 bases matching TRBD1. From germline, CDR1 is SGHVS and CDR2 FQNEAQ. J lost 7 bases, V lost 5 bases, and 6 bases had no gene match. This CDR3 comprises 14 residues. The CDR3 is CASSLGTGGREQYF. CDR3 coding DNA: TGTGCCAGCAGCCTCGGGACAGGGGGCAGGGAGCAGTACTTC.

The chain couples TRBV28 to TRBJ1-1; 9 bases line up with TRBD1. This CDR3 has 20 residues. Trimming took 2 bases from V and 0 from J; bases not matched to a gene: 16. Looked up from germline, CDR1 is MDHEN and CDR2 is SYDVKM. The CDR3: CASSLPLGGDRDGVNTEAFF. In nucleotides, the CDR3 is TGTGCCAGCAGTTTACCCCTAGGCGGGGACAGGGATGGGGTGAACACTGAAGCTTTCTTT.

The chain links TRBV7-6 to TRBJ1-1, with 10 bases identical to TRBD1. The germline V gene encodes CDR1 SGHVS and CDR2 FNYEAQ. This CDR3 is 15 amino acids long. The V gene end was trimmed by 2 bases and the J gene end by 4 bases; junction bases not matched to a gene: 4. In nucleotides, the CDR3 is TGTGCCAGCAGCTTACGACAGGGGGCCAGCACTGAAGCTTTCTTT. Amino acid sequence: CASSLRQGASTEAFF.

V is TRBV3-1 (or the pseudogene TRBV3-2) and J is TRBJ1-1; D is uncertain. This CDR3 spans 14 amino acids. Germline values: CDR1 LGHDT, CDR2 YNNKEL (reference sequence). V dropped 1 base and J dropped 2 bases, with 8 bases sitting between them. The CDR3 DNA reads TGTGCCAGCAGCCAAGCTTCGGGTAACACTGAAGCTTTCTTT. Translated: CASSQASGNTEAFF.

The CDR3 nucleotides are TGTGCCAGTAGCGACAGGTACCGCTATGGCTACACCTTC. Translating it yields CASSDRYRYGYTF. The V and J genes are TRBV19 and TRBJ1-2, with a possible D match to TRBD1 (6 bases). Germline values: CDR1 LNHDA, CDR2 SQIVND (reference sequence). This CDR3 is built from 13 residues. V lost 6 bases and J 4 bases, leaving 12 bases between the germline ends.

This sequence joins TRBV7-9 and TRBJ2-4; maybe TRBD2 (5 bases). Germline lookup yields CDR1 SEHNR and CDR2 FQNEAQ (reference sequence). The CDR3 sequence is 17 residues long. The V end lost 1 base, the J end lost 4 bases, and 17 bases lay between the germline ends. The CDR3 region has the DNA TGTGCCAGCAGCTTAGAGTTGGGAGCGTACGGGAAAAACATTCAGTACTTC. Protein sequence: CASSLELGAYGKNIQYF.

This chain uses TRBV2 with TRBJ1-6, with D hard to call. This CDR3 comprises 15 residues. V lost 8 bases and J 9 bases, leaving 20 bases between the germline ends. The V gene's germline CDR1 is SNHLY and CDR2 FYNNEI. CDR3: CASATQLLTTSPLHF. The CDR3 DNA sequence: TGTGCCAGCGCTACACAACTATTAACTACTTCACCCCTCCACTTT.

CDR3 sequence reads: CASSRGPVGYGYTF. Here the CDR3 DNA reads TGTGCCAGCAGTCGCGGGCCAGTTGGCTATGGCTACACCTTC. The chain links TRBV7-9 to TRBJ1-2; D is unclear. The CDR3 covers 14 residues. Germline V gives CDR1 SEHNR, CDR2 FQNEAQ (reference sequence). Trimming shortened V by 6 bases and J by 4 bases, and 15 bases separated the two germline ends.

The CDR3 loop is CASSLDVNTEAFF. The CDR3, as DNA: TGTGCCAGCTCCCTTGACGTGAACACTGAAGCTTTCTTT. V is TRBV18 and J is TRBJ1-1; no clear D gene. CDR3 length: 13 residues. The germline V gene encodes CDR1 KGHSH and CDR2 LQKENI. Trimming left V 6 bases short and J 0 bases short, with 8 bases between.

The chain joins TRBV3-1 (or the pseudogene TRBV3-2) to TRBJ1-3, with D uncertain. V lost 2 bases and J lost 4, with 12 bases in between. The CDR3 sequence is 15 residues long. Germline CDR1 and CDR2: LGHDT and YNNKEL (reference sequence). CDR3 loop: CASSQRSAKGNTIYF. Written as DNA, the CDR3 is TGTGCCAGCAGCCAACGGTCAGCGAAGGGAAACACCATATATTTT.